The rows below give T cell receptor beta chains drawn from one sample of a study of blood T cell repertoires in COVID-19. Produced via immunoSEQ multiplex PCR; TCRdb's table is partial and in-frame only. The sample has about 200,000 clones, approximately 80% seen once. Sequencing used PBMCs or T cells enriched from blood (not recorded which). The receptors shown here come from a man aged 40-49 years who had recovered from COVID-19. CDR3s include the opening cysteine and the closing phenylalanine or tryptophan. Fields, in order: V gene, J gene, clone size, D gene, CDR3 DNA, CDR3 protein. The D gene is left open where the match is weak. Some rows have no size entry. The others give once, few or many, or a class for an expanded clone.

V: TRBV29-1; J: TRBJ2-6; size: NA; D: TRBD1; DNA: TGCAGCGTTGTAACAGGGGGCGACTCTGGGGCCAACGTCCTGACTTTC; CDR3: CSVVTGGDSGANVLTF
V: TRBV11-2; J: TRBJ2-1; size: NA; D: TRBD2; DNA: TGTGCCAGCAGCTTAGGCGGCCTAGCGGGATACAATGAGCAGTTCTTC; CDR3: CASSLGGLAGYNEQFF
V: TRBV7-2; J: TRBJ2-3; size: NA; D: NA; DNA: TGTGCCAGCAGCTTAGCCGGGAATTACTTGGATACGCAGTATTTT; CDR3: CASSLAGNYLDTQYF
V: TRBV27; J: TRBJ1-2; size: NA; D: NA; DNA: TGTGCCAGCAGTTTATATCAGGGTAACTATGGCTACACCTTC; CDR3: CASSLYQGNYGYTF
V: TRBV5-5; J: TRBJ2-5; size: NA; D: NA; DNA: TGTGCCAGCAGCTTGTCCACAGACCAAGAGACCCAGTACTTC; CDR3: CASSLSTDQETQYF
V: TRBV3-1/TRBV3-2; J: TRBJ2-3; size: many; D: NA; DNA: TGTGCCAGCAGCCAAGATTACCAGGGAAATACGCAGTATTTT; CDR3: CASSQDYQGNTQYF
V: TRBV7-3; J: TRBJ2-7; size: NA; D: NA; DNA: TGTGCCAGCAGCTTATCGACAGGTCCCTACGAGCAGTACTTC; CDR3: CASSLSTGPYEQYF
V: TRBV10-3; J: TRBJ1-3; size: few; D: NA; DNA: TGTGCCATCAGTAAGGAGAGCTCTGGAAACACCATATATTTT; CDR3: CAISKESSGNTIYF
V: TRBV30; J: TRBJ2-7; size: NA; D: TRBD2; DNA: TGTGCCTGGAGTGCTACCATTAGCGGGAGTCTGGTTTTC; CDR3: CAWSATISGSLVF
V: TRBV11-2; J: TRBJ2-1; size: NA; D: TRBD2; DNA: TGTGCCGTTCGGGCGGGGGGTCGGAACAATGAGCAGTTCTTC; CDR3: CAVRAGGRNNEQFF
V: TRBV6-1; J: TRBJ2-2; size: NA; D: NA; DNA: TGTGCCAGCAGTGAAACAGGCACCGGGGAGCTGTTTTTT; CDR3: CASSETGTGELFF
V: TRBV5-1; J: TRBJ1-5; size: NA; D: NA; DNA: TGCGCCAGCAGCTGGGGGGATGATAGCAATCAGCCCCAGCATTTT; CDR3: CASSWGDDSNQPQHF
V: TRBV7-3; J: TRBJ1-6; size: few; D: NA; DNA: TGTGCCAGCAGCTTAATAGGGCCAGGGCATAATTCACCCCTCCACTTT; CDR3: CASSLIGPGHNSPLHF
V: TRBV6-5; J: TRBJ1-5; size: NA; D: NA; DNA: TGTGCCAGCAGTACCAACAGGTTTGGCAATCAGCCCCAGCATTTT; CDR3: CASSTNRFGNQPQHF
V: TRBV5-6; J: TRBJ2-3; size: once; D: TRBD2; DNA: TGTGCCAGCAGCTTGGGCGGGGGTACAGATACGCAGTATTTT; CDR3: CASSLGGGTDTQYF
V: TRBV5-4; J: TRBJ2-1; size: NA; D: NA; DNA: TGTGCCAGCAGCTTGACCCGCGATGAGCAGTTCTTC; CDR3: CASSLTRDEQFF
V: TRBV5-1; J: TRBJ2-1; size: NA; D: TRBD2; DNA: TGCGCCAGCAGCCTTAGCGGGACCTACAATGAGCAGTTCTTC; CDR3: CASSLSGTYNEQFF
V: TRBV5-1; J: TRBJ2-7; size: NA; D: NA; DNA: TGCGCCAGCAGCTCTACAGGCAGCTCCTACGAGCAGTACTTC; CDR3: CASSSTGSSYEQYF
V: TRBV7-3; J: TRBJ1-1; size: NA; D: TRBD1; DNA: TGTGCCAGCAGCTTAACGGGACAGGGGTCGAACACTGAAGCTTTCTTT; CDR3: CASSLTGQGSNTEAFF
V: TRBV19; J: TRBJ2-7; size: NA; D: TRBD1; DNA: TGTGCCAGCTCCGGGACAGTTAAGGACGAGCAGTACTTC; CDR3: CASSGTVKDEQYF
V: TRBV3-1/TRBV3-2; J: TRBJ1-2; size: NA; D: TRBD1; DNA: TGTGCCAGCAGCCAAGACGGGCAGGGGGTAGGCTACACCTTC; CDR3: CASSQDGQGVGYTF
V: TRBV5-5; J: TRBJ1-4; size: few; D: NA; DNA: TGTGCCAGCAGCTCCGGACAGATTAATGAAAAACTGTTTTTT; CDR3: CASSSGQINEKLFF
V: TRBV7-6; J: TRBJ2-1; size: NA; D: TRBD2; DNA: TGTGCCAGCAGCCGCGGGAGGAACCCTTACAATGAGCAGTTCTTC; CDR3: CASSRGRNPYNEQFF
V: TRBV7-2; J: TRBJ1-2; size: NA; D: TRBD1; DNA: TGTGCCAGCAGCTTAAACAGGGGAGCCGGTGGCTACACCTTC; CDR3: CASSLNRGAGGYTF
V: TRBV4-2; J: TRBJ2-2; size: NA; D: TRBD2; DNA: TGTGCCAGCAGCCCAAACAGGGCGGGAGGGACCGGGGAGCTGTTTTTT; CDR3: CASSPNRAGGTGELFF
V: TRBV7-2; J: TRBJ1-6; size: NA; D: NA; DNA: TGTGCCAGCAGCTTACTGGGGGGGAGGGCGACCTATAATTCACCCCTCCACTTT; CDR3: CASSLLGGRATYNSPLHF
V: TRBV7-7; J: TRBJ2-5; size: NA; D: NA; DNA: TGTGCTAGCAGCTTAGTTGCGGCAGAAGAGACCCAGTACTTC; CDR3: CASSLVAAEETQYF
V: TRBV3-1/TRBV3-2; J: TRBJ1-5; size: many; D: NA; DNA: TGTGCCAGCAGCCAGGGCAGCAATAGCAATCAGCCCCAGCATTTT; CDR3: CASSQGSNSNQPQHF
V: TRBV5-4; J: TRBJ2-3; size: NA; D: TRBD2; DNA: TGTGCCAGCAGCTTGAGACTAGCGGGCACAGATACGCAGTATTTT; CDR3: CASSLRLAGTDTQYF
V: TRBV19; J: TRBJ1-1; size: NA; D: TRBD1; DNA: TGTGCCAGTAGTCCCGACAGGGGGTACACTGAAGCTTTCTTT; CDR3: CASSPDRGYTEAFF
V: TRBV10-3; J: TRBJ1-2; size: NA; D: NA; DNA: TGTGCCATCAGTGACGGGGACTATGGCTACACCTTC; CDR3: CAISDGDYGYTF
V: TRBV9; J: TRBJ2-1; size: NA; D: TRBD2; DNA: TGTGCCAGCAGCGTAGGGACTAGCGGGAGCGAGGGGCAGTTCTTC; CDR3: CASSVGTSGSEGQFF
V: TRBV6-2/TRBV6-3; J: TRBJ1-1; size: NA; D: NA; DNA: TGTGCCAGCAGTTACTCGCGGAAGAACACTGAAGCTTTCTTT; CDR3: CASSYSRKNTEAFF
V: TRBV25-1; J: TRBJ1-4; size: NA; D: NA; DNA: TGTGCCAGCACAGGACTGAGTGAAAAACTGTTTTTT; CDR3: CASTGLSEKLFF
V: TRBV11-2; J: TRBJ2-2; size: NA; D: NA; DNA: TGTGCCAGCAGCACCGGAACTACTTCCACCGGGGAGCTGTTTTTT; CDR3: CASSTGTTSTGELFF
V: TRBV14; J: TRBJ1-1; size: NA; D: NA; DNA: TGTGCCAGCAGCCAACTAGGTTGGGACACTGAAGCTTTCTTT; CDR3: CASSQLGWDTEAFF
V: TRBV4-1; J: TRBJ1-2; size: NA; D: TRBD1; DNA: TGCGCCAGCAGCCGGCTGACAGGGGGCCTCAACTATGGCTACACCTTC; CDR3: CASSRLTGGLNYGYTF